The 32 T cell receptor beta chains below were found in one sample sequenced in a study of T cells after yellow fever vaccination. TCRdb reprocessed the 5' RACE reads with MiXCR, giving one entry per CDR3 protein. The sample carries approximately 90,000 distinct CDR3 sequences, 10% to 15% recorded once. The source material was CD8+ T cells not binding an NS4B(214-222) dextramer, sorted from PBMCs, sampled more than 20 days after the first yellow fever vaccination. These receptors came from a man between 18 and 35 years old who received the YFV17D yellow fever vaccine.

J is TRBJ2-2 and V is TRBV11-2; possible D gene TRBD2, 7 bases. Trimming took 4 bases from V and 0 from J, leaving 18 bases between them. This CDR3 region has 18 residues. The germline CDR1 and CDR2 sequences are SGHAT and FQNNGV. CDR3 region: CASSSRDTGTTNTGELFF. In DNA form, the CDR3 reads TGTGCCAGCAGCTCTCGCGACACAGGGACTACGAACACCGGGGAGCTGTTTTTT.

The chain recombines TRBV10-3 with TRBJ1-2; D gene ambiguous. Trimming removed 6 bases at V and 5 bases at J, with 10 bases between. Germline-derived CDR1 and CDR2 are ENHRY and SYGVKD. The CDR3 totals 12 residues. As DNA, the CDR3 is TGTGCCATCAGAACAGCTACTTATGGCTACACCTTC. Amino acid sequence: CAIRTATYGYTF.

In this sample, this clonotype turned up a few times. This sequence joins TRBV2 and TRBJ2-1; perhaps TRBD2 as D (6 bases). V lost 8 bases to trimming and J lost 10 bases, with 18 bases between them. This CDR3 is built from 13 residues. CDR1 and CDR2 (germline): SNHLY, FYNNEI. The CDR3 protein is CASWLASFNEQFF. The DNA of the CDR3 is TGTGCCAGCTGGCTAGCGTCATTCAACGAGCAGTTCTTC. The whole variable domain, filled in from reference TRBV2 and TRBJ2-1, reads EPEVTQTPSHQVTQMGQEVILRCVPISNHLYFYWYRQILGQKVEFLVSFYNNEISEKSEIFDDQFSVERPDGSNFTLKIRSTKLEDSAMYFCASWLASFNEQFFGPGTRLTVL.

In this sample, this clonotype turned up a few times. The CDR3 reads CASSIRDRGPSYEQYV. The CDR3 nucleotides are TGTGCCAGCAGCATCCGGGACAGGGGCCCGTCCTACGAGCAGTACGTC. The chain carries TRBV21-1 and TRBJ2-7; no check of the table's D call, TRBD1, against the DNA was made. TRBV21-1 is a pseudogene segment. The CDR3 runs to 16 residues.

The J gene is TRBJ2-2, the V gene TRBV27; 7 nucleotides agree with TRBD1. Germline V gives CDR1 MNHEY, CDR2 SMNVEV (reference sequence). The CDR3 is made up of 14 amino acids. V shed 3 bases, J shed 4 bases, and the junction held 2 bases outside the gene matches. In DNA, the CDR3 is TGTGCCAGCAGTTTCGGACAGGCCACCGGGGAGCTGTTTTTT. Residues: CASSFGQATGELFF.

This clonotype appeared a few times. This CDR3 is CASRTRGGSYNEQFF. CDR3 sequence (DNA): TGTGCCAGCAGGACCCGGGGGGGCTCCTACAATGAGCAGTTCTTC. The chain uses TRBV11-2 and TRBJ2-1; 8 nucleotides align to TRBD2. The CDR3 covers 15 residues. Germline assignment: CDR1 SGHAT and CDR2 FQNNGV. The V and J ends lost 6 bases and 0 bases, in that order; junction bases with no gene match: 4.

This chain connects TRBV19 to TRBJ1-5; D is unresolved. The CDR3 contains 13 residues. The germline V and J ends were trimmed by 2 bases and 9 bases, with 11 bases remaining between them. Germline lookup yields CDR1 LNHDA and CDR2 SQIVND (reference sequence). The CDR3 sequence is CASSITTSGPQHF. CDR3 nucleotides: TGTGCCAGTAGTATAACGACCAGCGGGCCCCAGCATTTT. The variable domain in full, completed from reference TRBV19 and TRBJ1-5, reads DGGITQSPKYLFRKEGQNVTLSCEQNLNHDAMYWYRQDPGQGLRLIYYSQIVNDFQKGDIAEGYSVSREKKESFPLTVTSAQKNPTAFYLCASSITTSGPQHFGDGTRLSIL.

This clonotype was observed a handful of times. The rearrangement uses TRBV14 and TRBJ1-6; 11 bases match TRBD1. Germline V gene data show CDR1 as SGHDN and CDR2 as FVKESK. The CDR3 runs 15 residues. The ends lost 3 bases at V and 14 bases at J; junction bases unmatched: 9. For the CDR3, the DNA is TGTGCCAGCAGCCAGCCCGGGACAGGGGGTTTGTCCCTCCACTTT. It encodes CASSQPGTGGLSLHF.

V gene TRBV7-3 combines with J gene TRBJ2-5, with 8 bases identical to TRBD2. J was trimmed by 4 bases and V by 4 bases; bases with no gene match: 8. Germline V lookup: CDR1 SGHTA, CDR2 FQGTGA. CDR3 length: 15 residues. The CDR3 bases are TGTGCCAGCAGCTCGGACGGGGGGGCCGCAGAGACCCAGTACTTC. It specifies CASSSDGGAAETQYF. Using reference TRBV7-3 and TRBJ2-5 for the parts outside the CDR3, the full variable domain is GAGVSQTPSNKVTEKGKYVELRCDPISGHTALYWYRQSLGQGPEFLIYFQGTGAADDSGLPNDRFFAVRPEGSVSTLKIQRTERGDSAVYLCASSSDGGAAETQYFGPGTRLLVL.

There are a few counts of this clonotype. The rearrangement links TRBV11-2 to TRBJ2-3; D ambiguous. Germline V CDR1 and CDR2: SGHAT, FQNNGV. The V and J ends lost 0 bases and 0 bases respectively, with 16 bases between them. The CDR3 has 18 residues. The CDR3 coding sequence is TGTGCCAGCAGCTTAGATCGCCCGCCGACGGAAAGCACAGATACGCAGTATTTT. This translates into CASSLDRPPTESTDTQYF.

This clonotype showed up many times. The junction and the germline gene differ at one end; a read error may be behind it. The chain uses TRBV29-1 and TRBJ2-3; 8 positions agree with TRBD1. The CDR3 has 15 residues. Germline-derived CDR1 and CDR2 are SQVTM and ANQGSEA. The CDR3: CSVEGGQAKADTQYF. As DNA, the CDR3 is TGCAGCGTCGAAGGGGGACAGGCTAAAGCAGATACGCAGTATTTT.

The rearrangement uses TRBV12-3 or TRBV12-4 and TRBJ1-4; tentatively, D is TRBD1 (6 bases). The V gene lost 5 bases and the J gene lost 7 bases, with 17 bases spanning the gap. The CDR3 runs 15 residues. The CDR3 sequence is CASSPWGGAFEKLFF. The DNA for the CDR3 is TGTGCCAGCAGTCCCTGGGGGGGGGCGTTTGAAAAACTGTTTTTT.

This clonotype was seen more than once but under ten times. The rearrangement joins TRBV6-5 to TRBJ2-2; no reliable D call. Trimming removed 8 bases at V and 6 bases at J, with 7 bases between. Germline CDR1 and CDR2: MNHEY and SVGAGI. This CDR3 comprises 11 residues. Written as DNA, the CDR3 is TGTGCCAGCGTTCTGGCCGGGGAGCTGTTTTTT. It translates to CASVLAGELFF.

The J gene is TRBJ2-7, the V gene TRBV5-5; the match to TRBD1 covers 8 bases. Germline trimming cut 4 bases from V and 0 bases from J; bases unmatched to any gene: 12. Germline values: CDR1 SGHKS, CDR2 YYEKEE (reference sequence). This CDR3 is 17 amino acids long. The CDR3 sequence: CASSLNDRGLASYEQYV. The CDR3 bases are TGTGCCAGCAGCCTAAACGACAGGGGTCTGGCCTCCTACGAGCAGTACGTC.

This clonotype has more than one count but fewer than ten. The CDR3 DNA reads TGCGCCAGCAGCTTGATGGACGGCGGACTCAAAAACATTCAGTACTTC. Residues: CASSLMDGGLKNIQYF. The J gene is TRBJ2-4, the V gene TRBV5-1, with D tentatively TRBD2 (5 bases). Germline CDR1 reads SGHRS; CDR2 reads YFSETQ. The V and J ends lost 1 base and 3 bases respectively, with 14 bases between them. CDR3 size: 16 residues.

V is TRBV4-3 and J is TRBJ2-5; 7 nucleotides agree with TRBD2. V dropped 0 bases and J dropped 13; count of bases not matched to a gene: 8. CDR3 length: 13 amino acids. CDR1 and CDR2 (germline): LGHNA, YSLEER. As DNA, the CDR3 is TGCGCCAGCAGCCAAGATTGGGAGGGAGTCCGGTACTTC. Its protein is CASSQDWEGVRYF.

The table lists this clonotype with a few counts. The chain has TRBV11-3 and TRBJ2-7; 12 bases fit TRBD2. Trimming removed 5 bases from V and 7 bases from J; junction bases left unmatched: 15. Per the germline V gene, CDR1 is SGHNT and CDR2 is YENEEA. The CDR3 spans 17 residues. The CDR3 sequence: CASSPAPGLAGQWEQYV. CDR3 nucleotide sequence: TGTGCCAGCAGCCCCGCCCCCGGACTAGCGGGGCAATGGGAGCAGTACGTC.

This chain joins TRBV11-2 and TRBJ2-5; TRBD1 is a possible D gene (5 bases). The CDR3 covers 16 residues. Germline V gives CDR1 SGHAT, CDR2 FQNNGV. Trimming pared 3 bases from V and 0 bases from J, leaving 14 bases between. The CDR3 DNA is TGTGCCAGCAGCTTTGAGGCCGCAGGGTACCAAGAGACCCAGTACTTC. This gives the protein CASSFEAAGYQETQYF.

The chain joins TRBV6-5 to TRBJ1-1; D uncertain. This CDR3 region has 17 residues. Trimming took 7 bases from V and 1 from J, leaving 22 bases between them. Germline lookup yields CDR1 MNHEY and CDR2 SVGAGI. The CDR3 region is CASTSHGLSWGNTEAFF. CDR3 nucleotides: TGTGCCAGCACCTCTCACGGCCTATCGTGGGGGAACACTGAAGCTTTCTTT.

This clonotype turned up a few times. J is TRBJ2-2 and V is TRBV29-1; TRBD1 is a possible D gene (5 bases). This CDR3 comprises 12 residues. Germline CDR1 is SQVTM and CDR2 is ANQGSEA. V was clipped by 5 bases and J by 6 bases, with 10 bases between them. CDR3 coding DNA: TGCAGCGTTCTATTAGGGGCCGGGGAGCTGTTTTTT. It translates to CSVLLGAGELFF.

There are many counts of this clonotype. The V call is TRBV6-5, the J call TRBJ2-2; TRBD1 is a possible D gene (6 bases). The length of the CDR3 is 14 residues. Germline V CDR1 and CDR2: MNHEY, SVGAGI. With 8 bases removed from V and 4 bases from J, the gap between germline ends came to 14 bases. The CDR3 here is CASRRQALTGELFF. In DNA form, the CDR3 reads TGTGCCAGCCGAAGACAGGCGCTCACCGGGGAGCTGTTTTTT.

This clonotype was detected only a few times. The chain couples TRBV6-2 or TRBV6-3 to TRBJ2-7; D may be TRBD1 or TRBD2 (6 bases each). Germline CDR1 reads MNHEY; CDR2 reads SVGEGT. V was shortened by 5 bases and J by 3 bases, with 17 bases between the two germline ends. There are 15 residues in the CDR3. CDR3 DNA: TGTGCCAGCAGTGACCGGCAGGGGACTTACTACGAGCAGTACTTC. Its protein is CASSDRQGTYYEQYF.

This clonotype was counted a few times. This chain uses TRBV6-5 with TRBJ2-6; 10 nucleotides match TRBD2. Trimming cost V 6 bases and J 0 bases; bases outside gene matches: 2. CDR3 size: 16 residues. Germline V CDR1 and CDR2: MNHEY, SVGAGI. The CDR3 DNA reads TGTGCCAGCAGACCTAGCGGGGGCTCTGGGGCCAACGTCCTGACTTTC. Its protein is CASRPSGGSGANVLTF.

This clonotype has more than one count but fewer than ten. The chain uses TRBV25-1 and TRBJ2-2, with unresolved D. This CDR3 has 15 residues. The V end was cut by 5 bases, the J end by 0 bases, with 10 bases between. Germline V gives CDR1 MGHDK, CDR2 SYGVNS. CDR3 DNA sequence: TGTGCCAGCAGTTTACTGGCAGCGAACACCGGGGAGCTGTTTTTT. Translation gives CASSLLAANTGELFF.

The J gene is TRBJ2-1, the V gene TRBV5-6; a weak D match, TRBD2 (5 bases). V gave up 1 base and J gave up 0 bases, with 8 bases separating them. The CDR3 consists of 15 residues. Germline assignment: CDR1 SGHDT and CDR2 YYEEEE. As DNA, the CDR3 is TGTGCCAGCAGCTTGTTGGGGAGCTCCTACAATGAGCAGTTCTTC. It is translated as CASSLLGSSYNEQFF.

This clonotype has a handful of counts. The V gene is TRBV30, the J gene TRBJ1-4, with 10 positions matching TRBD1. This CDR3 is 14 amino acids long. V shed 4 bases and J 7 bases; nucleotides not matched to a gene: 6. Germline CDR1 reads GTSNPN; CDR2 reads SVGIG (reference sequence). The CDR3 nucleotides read TGTGCCTGGAACATGGACAGGGGGTTTGAAAAACTGTTTTTT. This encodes CAWNMDRGFEKLFF.

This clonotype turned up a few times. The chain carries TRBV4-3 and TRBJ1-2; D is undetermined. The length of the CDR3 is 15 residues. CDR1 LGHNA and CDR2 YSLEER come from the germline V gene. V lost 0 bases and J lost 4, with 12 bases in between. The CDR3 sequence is CASSQDRRAGYGYTF. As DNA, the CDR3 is TGCGCCAGCAGCCAAGATAGGCGCGCGGGCTATGGCTACACCTTC.

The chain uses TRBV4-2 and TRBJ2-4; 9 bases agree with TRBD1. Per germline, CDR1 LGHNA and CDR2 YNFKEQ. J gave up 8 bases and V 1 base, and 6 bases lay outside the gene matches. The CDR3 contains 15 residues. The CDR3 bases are TGTGCCAGCAGCCAAGTTGAGGGACAGGGAGACATTCAGTACTTC. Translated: CASSQVEGQGDIQYF.

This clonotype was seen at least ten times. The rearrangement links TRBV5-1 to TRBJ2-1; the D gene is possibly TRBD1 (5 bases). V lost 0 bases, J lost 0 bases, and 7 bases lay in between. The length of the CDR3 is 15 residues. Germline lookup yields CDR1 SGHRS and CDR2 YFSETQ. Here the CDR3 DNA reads TGCGCCAGCAGCTTGGACAGGTTCTCCTACAATGAGCAGTTCTTC. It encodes CASSLDRFSYNEQFF.

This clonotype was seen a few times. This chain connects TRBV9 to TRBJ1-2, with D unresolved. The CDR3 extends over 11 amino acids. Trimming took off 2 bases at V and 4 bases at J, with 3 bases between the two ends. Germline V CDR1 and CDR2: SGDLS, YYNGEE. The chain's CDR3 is CASSVGYGYTF. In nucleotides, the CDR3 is TGTGCCAGCAGCGTGGGCTATGGCTACACCTTC.

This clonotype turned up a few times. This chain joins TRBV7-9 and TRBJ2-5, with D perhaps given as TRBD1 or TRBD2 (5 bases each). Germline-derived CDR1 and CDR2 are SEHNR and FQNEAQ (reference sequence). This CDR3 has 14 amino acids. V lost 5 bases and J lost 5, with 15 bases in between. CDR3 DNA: TGTGCCAGCAGCCTGGGACCTATCAGTGAGACCCAGTACTTC. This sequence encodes CASSLGPISETQYF.

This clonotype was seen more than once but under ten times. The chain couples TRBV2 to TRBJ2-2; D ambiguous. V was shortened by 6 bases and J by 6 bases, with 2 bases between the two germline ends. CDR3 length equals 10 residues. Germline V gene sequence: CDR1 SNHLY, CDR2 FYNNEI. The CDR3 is CASRAGELFF. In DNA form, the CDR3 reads TGTGCCAGCAGGGCCGGGGAGCTGTTTTTT.